The clone carrying this T cell receptor (beta chain) was found a few times. The antigen is not known. This entry comes from a study of human T cells and chemical hapten exposure. Study at large: Sensitization involved placing 2% DPC onto a 2 cm by 2 cm region of upper inner arm skin.

Germline V gene lookup returns CDR1 SNHLY and CDR2 FYNNEI. The CDR3 is 13 amino acids. The V segment lost 7 bases and the J segment 6 bases; nucleotides outside the gene matches: 6. This sample's time point: patch test 1, 2 weeks after DPC sensitization. Treatment meaning: therapeutic diphenylcyclopropenone sensitization with weekly scalp DPC. Regarding the study as a whole: Alopecia affected the donors, so their immune response may differ from healthy people's. Compared with pre-sensitization or healthy control sets, expanded TCRs clustered more.

TCRdb analysed the RACE reads with MiXCR anew, one entry per CDR3 protein. The sample shows 150,000 to 200,000 distinct CDR3 sequences, more than 14% of them seen only once. The chain recombines TRBV2 with TRBJ2-3; TRBD2 aligns across 8 bases. Sequences were derived from whole blood, sampled in connection with sensitization to the hapten diphenylcyclopropenone (DPC). The TCR sequence derives from a woman aged 25 to 39 with alopecia areata. Some clones in this sample may be carry-over from other donors' samples. The CDR3 DNA reads TGTGCCAGCAAACCGGGGGGGAAGGATACGCAGTATTTT. Amino acids: CASKPGGKDTQYF.